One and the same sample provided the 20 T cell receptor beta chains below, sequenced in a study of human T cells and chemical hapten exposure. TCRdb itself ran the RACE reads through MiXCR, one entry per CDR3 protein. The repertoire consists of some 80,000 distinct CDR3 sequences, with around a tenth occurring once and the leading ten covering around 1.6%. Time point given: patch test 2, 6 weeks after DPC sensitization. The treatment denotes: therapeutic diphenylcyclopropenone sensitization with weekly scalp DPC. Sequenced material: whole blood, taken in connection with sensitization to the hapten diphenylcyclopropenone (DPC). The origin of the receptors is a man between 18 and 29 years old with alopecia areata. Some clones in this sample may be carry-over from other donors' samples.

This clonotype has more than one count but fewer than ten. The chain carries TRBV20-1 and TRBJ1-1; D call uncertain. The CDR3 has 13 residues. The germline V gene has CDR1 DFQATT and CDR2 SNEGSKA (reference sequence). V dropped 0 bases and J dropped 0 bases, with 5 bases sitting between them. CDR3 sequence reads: CSARDALNTEAFF. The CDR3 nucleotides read TGCAGTGCTAGAGATGCCCTGAACACTGAAGCTTTCTTT.

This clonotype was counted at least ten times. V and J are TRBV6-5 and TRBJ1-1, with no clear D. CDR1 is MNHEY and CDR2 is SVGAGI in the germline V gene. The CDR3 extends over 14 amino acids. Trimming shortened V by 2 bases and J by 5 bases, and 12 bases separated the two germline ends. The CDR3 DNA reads TGTGCCAGCAGTTACAGGATAATCGGGACTGAAGCTTTCTTT. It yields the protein CASSYRIIGTEAFF.

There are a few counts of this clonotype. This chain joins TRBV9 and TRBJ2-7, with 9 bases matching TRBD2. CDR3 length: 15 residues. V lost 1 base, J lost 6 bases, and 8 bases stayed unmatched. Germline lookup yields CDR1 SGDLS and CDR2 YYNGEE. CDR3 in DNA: TGTGCCAGCAGCGTATCGCCTAGCGGGGACACCGAGCAGTACTTC. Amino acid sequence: CASSVSPSGDTEQYF.

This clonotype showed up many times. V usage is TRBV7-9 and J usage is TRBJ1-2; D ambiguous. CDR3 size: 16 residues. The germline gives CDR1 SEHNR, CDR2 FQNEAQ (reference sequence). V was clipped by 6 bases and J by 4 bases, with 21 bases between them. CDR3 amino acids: CASSRIWTPGSYGYTF. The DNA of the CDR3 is TGTGCCAGCAGTCGAATCTGGACCCCGGGAAGCTATGGCTACACCTTC.

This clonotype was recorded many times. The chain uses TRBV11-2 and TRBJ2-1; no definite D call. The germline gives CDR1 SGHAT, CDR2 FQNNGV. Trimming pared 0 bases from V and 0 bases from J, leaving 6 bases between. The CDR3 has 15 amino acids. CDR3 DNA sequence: TGTGCCAGCAGCTTAGAAAGGAGCTCCTACAATGAGCAGTTCTTC. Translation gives CASSLERSSYNEQFF.

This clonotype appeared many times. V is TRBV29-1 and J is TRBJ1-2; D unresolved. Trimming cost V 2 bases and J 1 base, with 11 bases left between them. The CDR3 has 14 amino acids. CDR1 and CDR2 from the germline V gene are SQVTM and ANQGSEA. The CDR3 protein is CSVEPTGFNYGYTF. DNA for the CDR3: TGCAGCGTTGAACCTACGGGATTTAACTATGGCTACACCTTC.

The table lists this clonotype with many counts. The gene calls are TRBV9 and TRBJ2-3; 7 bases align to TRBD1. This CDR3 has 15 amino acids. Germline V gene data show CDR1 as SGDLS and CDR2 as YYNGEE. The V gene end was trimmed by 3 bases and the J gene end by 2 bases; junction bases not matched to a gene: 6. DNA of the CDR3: TGTGCCAGCAGCGCTACAGGGGCCCTCACAGATACGCAGTATTTT. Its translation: CASSATGALTDTQYF.

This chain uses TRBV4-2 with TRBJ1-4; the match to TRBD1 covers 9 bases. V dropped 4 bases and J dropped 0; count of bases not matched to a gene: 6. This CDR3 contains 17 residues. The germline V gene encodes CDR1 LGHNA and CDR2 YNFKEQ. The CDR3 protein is CASSPGQGISTNEKLFF. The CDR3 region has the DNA TGTGCCAGCAGCCCGGGACAGGGCATTTCAACTAATGAAAAACTGTTTTTT.

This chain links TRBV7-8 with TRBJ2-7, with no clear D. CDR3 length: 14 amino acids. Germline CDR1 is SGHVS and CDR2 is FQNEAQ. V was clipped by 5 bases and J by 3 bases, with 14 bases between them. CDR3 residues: CASSLSQFNYEQYF. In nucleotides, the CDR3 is TGTGCCAGCAGCCTCTCACAATTTAACTACGAGCAGTACTTC.

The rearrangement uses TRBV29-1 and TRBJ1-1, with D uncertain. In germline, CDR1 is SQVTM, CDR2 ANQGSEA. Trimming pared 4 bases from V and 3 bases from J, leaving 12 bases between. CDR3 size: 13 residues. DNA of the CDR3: TGCAGCGTTGCCACCGGCGGGGACACTGAAGCTTTCTTT. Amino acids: CSVATGGDTEAFF.

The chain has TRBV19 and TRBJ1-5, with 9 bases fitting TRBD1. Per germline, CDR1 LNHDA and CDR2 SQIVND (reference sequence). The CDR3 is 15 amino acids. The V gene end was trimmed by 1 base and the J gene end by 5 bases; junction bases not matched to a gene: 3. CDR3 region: CASSIVGTGHQPQHF. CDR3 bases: TGTGCCAGTAGTATAGTGGGGACAGGGCATCAGCCCCAGCATTTT. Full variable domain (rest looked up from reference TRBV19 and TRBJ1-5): DGGITQSPKYLFRKEGQNVTLSCEQNLNHDAMYWYRQDPGQGLRLIYYSQIVNDFQKGDIAEGYSVSREKKESFPLTVTSAQKNPTAFYLCASSIVGTGHQPQHFGDGTRLSIL.

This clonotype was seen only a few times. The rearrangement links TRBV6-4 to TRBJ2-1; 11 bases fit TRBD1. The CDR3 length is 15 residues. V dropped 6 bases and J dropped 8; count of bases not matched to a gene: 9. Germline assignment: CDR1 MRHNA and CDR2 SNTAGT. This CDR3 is CASSQDRGQSDEQFF. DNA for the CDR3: TGTGCCAGCAGCCAGGACAGGGGGCAAAGTGATGAGCAGTTCTTC.

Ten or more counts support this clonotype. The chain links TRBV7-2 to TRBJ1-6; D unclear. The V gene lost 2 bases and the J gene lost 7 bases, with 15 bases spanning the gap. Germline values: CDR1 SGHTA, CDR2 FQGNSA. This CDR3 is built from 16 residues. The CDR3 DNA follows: TGTGCCAGCAGCTTATGGGGAGGCGGCACGAATTCACCCCTCCACTTT. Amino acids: CASSLWGGGTNSPLHF.

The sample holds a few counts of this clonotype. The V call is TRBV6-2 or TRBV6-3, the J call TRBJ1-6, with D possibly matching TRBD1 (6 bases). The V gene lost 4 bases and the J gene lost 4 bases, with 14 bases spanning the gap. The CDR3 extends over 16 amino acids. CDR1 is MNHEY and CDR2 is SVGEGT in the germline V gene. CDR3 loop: CASSSRRTAYNSPLHF. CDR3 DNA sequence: TGTGCCAGCAGTTCCCGCAGGACAGCATATAATTCACCCCTCCACTTT.

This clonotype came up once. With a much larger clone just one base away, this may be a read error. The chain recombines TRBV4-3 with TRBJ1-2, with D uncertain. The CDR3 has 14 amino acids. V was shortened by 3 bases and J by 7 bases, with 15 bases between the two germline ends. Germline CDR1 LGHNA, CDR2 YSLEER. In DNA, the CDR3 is TGCGCCAGCAGCCAGGAGACGAGAGTCTTTGGCTACACCTTC. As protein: CASSQETRVFGYTF.

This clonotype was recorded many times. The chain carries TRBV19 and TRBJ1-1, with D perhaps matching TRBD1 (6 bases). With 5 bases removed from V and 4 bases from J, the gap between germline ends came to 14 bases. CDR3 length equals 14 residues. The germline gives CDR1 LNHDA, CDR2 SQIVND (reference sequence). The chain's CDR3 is CASSLGGPGTEAFF. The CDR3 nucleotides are TGTGCCAGTAGTCTAGGGGGGCCTGGCACTGAAGCTTTCTTT.

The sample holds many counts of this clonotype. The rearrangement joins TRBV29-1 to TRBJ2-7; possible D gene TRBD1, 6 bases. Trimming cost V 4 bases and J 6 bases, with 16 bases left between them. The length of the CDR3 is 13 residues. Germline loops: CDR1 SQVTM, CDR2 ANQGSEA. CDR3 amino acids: CSVAVAQTGEQYF. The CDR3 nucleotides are TGCAGCGTTGCGGTGGCACAGACAGGCGAGCAGTACTTC.

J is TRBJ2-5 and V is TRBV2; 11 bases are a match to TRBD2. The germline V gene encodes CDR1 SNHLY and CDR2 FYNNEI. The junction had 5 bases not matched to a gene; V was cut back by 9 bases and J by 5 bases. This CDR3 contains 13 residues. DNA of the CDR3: TGTGCCAGTCTAGCGGGGGGTCGGGAGACCCAGTACTTC. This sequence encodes CASLAGGRETQYF.

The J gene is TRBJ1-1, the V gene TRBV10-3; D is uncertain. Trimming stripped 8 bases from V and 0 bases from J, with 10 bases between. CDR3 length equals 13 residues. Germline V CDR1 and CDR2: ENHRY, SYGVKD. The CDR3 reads CAIRPDLNTEAFF. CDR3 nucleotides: TGTGCCATCCGCCCCGATTTGAACACTGAAGCTTTCTTT.

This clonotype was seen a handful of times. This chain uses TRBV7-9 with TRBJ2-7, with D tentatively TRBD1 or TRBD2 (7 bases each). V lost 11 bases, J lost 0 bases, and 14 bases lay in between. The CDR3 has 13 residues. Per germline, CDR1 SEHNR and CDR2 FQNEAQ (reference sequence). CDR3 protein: CALGGGDSYEQYF. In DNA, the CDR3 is TGTGCCCTGGGAGGGGGCGACTCCTACGAGCAGTACTTC.